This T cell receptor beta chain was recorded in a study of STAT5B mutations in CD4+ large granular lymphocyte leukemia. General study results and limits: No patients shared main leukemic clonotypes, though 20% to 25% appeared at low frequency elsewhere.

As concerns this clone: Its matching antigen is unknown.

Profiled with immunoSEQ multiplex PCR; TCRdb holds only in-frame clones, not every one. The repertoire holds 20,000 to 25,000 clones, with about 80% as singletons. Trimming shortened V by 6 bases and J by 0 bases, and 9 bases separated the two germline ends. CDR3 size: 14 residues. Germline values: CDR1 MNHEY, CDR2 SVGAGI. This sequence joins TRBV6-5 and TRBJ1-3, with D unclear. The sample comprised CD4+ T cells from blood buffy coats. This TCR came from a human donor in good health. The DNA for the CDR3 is TGTGCCAGCAGAATCAATAACTCTGGAAACACCATATATTTT. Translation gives CASRINNSGNTIYF.